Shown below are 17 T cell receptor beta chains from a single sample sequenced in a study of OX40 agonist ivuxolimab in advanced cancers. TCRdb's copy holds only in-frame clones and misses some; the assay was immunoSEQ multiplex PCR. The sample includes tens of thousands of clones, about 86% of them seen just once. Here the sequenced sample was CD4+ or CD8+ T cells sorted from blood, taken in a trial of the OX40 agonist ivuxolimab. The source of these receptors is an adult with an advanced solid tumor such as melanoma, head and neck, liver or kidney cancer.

This CDR3 is CASSIEETVGHTIYF. CDR3 DNA: TGTGCCAGTAGTATCGAAGAGACAGTCGGTCACACCATATATTTT. The chain links TRBV19 to TRBJ1-3; a possible D gene is TRBD1 (5 bases). The CDR3 extends over 15 amino acids. Germline V gene lookup returns CDR1 LNHDA and CDR2 SQIVND (reference sequence). V was pared by 3 bases and J by 8 bases, with 17 bases between.

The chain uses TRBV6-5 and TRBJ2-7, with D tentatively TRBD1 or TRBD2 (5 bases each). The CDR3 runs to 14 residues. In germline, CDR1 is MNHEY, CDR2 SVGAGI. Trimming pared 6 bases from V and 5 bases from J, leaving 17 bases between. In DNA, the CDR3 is TGTGCCAGCAGGCACCAAGGGGACGGCAACGAGCAGTACTTC. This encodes CASRHQGDGNEQYF.

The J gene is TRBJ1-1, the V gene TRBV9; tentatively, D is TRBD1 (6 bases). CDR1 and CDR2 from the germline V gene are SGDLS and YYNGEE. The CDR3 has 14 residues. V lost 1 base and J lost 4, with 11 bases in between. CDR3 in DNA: TGTGCCAGCAGCGTAACAGGGTACGGCACTGAAGCTTTCTTT. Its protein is CASSVTGYGTEAFF.

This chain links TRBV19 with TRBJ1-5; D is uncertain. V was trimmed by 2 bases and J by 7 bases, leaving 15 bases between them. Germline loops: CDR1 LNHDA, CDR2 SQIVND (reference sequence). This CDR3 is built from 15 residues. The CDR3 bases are TGTGCCAGTAGTATATCGCGGACTTTAGGGCAGCCCCAGCATTTT. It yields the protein CASSISRTLGQPQHF. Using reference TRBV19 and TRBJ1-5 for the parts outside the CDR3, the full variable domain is DGGITQSPKYLFRKEGQNVTLSCEQNLNHDAMYWYRQDPGQGLRLIYYSQIVNDFQKGDIAEGYSVSREKKESFPLTVTSAQKNPTAFYLCASSISRTLGQPQHFGDGTRLSIL.

In nucleotides, the CDR3 is TGTGCCAGCAGCCAAGATTGGGCAGGCGAGCAGTACTTC. Protein sequence: CASSQDWAGEQYF. The gene calls are TRBV14 and TRBJ2-7, with D unresolved. Between the trimmed V and J ends, which lost 0 bases and 6 bases, there was a span of 9 bases. Germline V gene data show CDR1 as SGHDN and CDR2 as FVKESK. This CDR3 region has 13 residues.

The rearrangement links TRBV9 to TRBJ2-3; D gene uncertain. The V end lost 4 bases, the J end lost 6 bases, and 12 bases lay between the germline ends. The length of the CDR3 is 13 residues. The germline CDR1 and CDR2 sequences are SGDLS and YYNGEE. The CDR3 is CASSIWGSDTQYF. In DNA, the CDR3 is TGTGCCAGCAGCATATGGGGAAGCGATACGCAGTATTTT.

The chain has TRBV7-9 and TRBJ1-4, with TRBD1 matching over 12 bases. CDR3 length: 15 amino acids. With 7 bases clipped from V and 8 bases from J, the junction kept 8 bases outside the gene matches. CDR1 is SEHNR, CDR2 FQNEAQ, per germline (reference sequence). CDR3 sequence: CASTGTGGPGEKLFF. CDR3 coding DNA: TGTGCCAGCACCGGGACAGGGGGCCCAGGGGAAAAACTGTTTTTT.

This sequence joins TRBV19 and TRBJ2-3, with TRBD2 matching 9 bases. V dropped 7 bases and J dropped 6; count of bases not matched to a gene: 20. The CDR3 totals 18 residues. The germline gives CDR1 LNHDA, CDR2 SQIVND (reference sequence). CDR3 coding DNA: TGTGCCAGTACCATAGGAGCGGTAGCGGGGGCCTCCTTGGATACGCAGTATTTT. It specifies CASTIGAVAGASLDTQYF. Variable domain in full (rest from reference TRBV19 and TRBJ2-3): DGGITQSPKYLFRKEGQNVTLSCEQNLNHDAMYWYRQDPGQGLRLIYYSQIVNDFQKGDIAEGYSVSREKKESFPLTVTSAQKNPTAFYLCASTIGAVAGASLDTQYFGPGTRLTVL.

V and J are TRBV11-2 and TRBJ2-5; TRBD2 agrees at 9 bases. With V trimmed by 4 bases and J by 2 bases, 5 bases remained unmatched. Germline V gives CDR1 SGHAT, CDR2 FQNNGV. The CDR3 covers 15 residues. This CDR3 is CASSWRLAEQETQYF. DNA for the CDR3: TGTGCCAGCAGCTGGAGACTAGCGGAACAAGAGACCCAGTACTTC. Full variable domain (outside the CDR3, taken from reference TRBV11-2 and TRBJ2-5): EAGVAQSPRYKIIEKRQSVAFWCNPISGHATLYWYQQILGQGPKLLIQFQNNGVVDDSQLPKDRFSAERLKGVDSTLKIQPAKLEDSAVYLCASSWRLAEQETQYFGPGTRLLVL.

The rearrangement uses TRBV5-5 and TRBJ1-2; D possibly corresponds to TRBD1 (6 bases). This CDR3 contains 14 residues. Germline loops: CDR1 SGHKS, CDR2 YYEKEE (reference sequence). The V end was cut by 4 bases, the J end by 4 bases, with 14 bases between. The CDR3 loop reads CASSETGGLYGYTF. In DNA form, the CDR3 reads TGTGCCAGCAGCGAAACGGGGGGGCTCTATGGCTACACCTTC.

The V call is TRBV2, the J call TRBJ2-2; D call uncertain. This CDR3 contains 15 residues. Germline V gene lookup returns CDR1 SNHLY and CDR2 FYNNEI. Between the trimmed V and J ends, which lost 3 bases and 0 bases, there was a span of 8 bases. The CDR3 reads CASSESASNTGELFF. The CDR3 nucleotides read TGTGCCAGCAGTGAGTCGGCTTCGAACACCGGGGAGCTGTTTTTT.

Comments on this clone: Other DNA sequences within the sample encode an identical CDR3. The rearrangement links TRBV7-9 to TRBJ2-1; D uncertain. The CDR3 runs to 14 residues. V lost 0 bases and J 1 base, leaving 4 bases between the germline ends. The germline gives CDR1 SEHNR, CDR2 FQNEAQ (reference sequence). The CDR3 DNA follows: TGTGCCAGCAGCTTAGCGGGGTCCTACAATGAGCAGTTCTTC. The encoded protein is CASSLAGSYNEQFF.

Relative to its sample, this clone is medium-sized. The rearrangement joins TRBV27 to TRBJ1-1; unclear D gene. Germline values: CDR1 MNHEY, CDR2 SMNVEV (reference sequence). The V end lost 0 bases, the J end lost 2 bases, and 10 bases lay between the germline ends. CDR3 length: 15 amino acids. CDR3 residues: CASSLSVGLNTEAFF. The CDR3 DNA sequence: TGTGCCAGCAGTTTATCGGTCGGACTTAACACTGAAGCTTTCTTT.

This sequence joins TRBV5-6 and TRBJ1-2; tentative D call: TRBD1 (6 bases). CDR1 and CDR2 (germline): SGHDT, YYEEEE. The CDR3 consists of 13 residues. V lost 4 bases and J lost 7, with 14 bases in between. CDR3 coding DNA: TGTGCCAGCAGCGATTCAGGGGCGGCTGGCTACACCTTC. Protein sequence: CASSDSGAAGYTF.

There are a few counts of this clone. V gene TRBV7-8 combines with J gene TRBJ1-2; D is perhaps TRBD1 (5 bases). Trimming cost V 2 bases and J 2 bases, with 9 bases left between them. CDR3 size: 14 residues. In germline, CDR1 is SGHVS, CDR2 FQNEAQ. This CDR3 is CASSLRGANYGYTF. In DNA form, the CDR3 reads TGTGCCAGCAGCTTACGCGGGGCAAACTATGGCTACACCTTC.

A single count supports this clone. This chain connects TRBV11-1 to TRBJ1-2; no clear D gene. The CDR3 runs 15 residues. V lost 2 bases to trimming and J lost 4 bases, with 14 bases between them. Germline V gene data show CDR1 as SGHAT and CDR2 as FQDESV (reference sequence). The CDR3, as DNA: TGTGCCAGCAGCTTATCACCCGCTGGGAGCTATGGCTACACCTTC. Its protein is CASSLSPAGSYGYTF.

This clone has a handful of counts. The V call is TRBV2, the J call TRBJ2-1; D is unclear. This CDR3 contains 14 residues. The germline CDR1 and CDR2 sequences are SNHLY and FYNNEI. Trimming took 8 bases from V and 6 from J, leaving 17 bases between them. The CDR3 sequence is CASYPRQIGNEQFF. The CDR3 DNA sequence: TGTGCCAGCTATCCTCGGCAGATAGGCAATGAGCAGTTCTTC.